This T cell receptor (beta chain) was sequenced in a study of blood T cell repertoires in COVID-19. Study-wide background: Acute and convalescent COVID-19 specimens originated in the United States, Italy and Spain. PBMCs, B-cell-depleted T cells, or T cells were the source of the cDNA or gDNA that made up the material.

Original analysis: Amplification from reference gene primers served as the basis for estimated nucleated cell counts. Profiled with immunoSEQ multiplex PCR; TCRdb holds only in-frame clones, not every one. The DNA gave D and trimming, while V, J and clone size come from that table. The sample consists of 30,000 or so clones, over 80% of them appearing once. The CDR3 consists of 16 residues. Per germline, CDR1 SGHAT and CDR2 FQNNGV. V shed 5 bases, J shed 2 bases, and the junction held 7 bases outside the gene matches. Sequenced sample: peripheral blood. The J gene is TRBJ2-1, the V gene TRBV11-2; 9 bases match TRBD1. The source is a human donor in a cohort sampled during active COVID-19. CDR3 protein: CASSVSGTGPYNEQFF. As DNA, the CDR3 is TGTGCCAGCAGCGTCTCCGGGACAGGGCCCTACAATGAGCAGTTCTTC.